This paragraph reports one TCR beta chain. Its antigen remains unidentified. Sequenced by immunoSEQ multiplex PCR; TCRdb stores in-frame clones only, minus some. This table has about 85,000 clones, 86% appearing once. In germline, CDR1 is LNHDA, CDR2 SQIVND (reference sequence). V was clipped by 9 bases and J by 3 bases; unmatched bases: 5. The CDR3 runs 13 residues. This entry is derived from a study of T cell responses to AZD1222 COVID-19 vaccine. Regarding the study as a whole: Clonal diversity was possibly underestimated, and the donors were mostly white British, with more females. Rises in breadth and depth of Spike-specific TCRs came after two AZD1222 doses. No day 14 peak samples; only post-peak repertoires were characterized.

V gene TRBV19 combines with J gene TRBJ1-3; 7 bases fit TRBD1. This sample comprised peripheral blood, obtained on day 0 of AZD1222 vaccination. The TCR was taken from an adult in good health. The CDR3 region is CASLDRDGNTIYF. DNA for the CDR3: TGTGCCAGCCTCGACAGGGATGGAAACACCATATATTTT. The full variable domain, its missing parts supplied by reference TRBV19 and TRBJ1-3, is DGGITQSPKYLFRKEGQNVTLSCEQNLNHDAMYWYRQDPGQGLRLIYYSQIVNDFQKGDIAEGYSVSREKKESFPLTVTSAQKNPTAFYLCASLDRDGNTIYFGEGSWLTVV.